Listed below are T cell receptor beta chains from one sample, sequenced in a study of blood T cells in healthy people across ages. A single record per CDR3 protein comes from TCRdb applying MiXCR to the 5' RACE reads. The sample holds roughly 1.9 million distinct CDR3 sequences, around 42% seen once. Material: blood. All receptors come from a human donor in good health. Both conserved end residues are part of each CDR3. A D gene is named only where the DNA matches it firmly. For some rows the clone size is stated as once, few or many, or as a class when expanded; others skip it.

>TRBV20-1|-|-|TRBJ2-3
TGCAGTGCTAGAGAACCCAGGGGAAGGTCAAAAGATACGCAGTATTTT
CSAREPRGRSKDTQYF
>TRBV6-5|-|-|TRBJ1-5
TGTGCCAGCAGTACAGGGAAGGACAATCAGCCCCAGCATTTT
CASSTGKDNQPQHF
>TRBV20-1|few|-|TRBJ1-4
TGCAGTGCTAGATTCAGGGGCATTAATGAAAAACTGTTTTTT
CSARFRGINEKLFF
>TRBV12-3/TRBV12-4|-|-|TRBJ2-1
TGTGCCAGCAGTTTAGTTAACAGGGTGAATGAGCAGTTCTTC
CASSLVNRVNEQFF
>TRBV29-1|-|TRBD1|TRBJ1-1
TGCAGCGCAAACCGGGACAGAACTCGGGATGAAGCTTTCTTT
CSANRDRTRDEAFF
>TRBV5-1|few|TRBD2|TRBJ2-3
TGCGCCAGCAGCTTGGATAGCAGAGCGGGGAGCACAGATACGCAGTATTTT
CASSLDSRAGSTDTQYF
>TRBV6-2/TRBV6-3|many|TRBD1|TRBJ2-7
TGTGCCAGCAGTTCACACAGGGGCGCCTACGAGCAGTACTTC
CASSSHRGAYEQYF
>TRBV20-1|-|-|TRBJ2-7
TGCAGTGCTCTGAGCGAGAGCGGATCCTACGAGCAGTACTTC
CSALSESGSYEQYF
>TRBV6-1|-|TRBD2|TRBJ2-1
TGTGCCAGCAGTGAATTAATAGCGGGGGGATTGTTGCAGCAGTTCTTC
CASSELIAGGLLQQFF
>TRBV20-1|few|TRBD1|TRBJ2-1
TGCAGTGCTAGAGATGGAGCTGAGACAGGGGGTAAGCAGTTCTTC
CSARDGAETGGKQFF
>TRBV6-6|-|-|TRBJ2-1
TGTGCCAGGACCTTGAGTGCACTCTCCTACAATGAGCAGTTCTTC
CARTLSALSYNEQFF
>TRBV15|-|TRBD2|TRBJ2-1
TGTGCCACCAGCAGAGACTTAACGGGGGGGCAGTACAATGAGCAGTTCTTC
CATSRDLTGGQYNEQFF
>TRBV7-2|-|-|TRBJ1-1
TGTGCCAGCAGCTTAGAAACAGGGAATCCCTCGAACACTGAAGCTTTCTTT
CASSLETGNPSNTEAFF
>TRBV20-1|-|-|TRBJ1-2
TGCAGTGCTCGGCCGGTTCTCAGAGCTAACTATGGCTACACCTTC
CSARPVLRANYGYTF
>TRBV12-3/TRBV12-4|once|-|TRBJ1-2
TGTGCCAGCAGTTTAGTCAAGGGTGAATATGGCTACACCTTC
CASSLVKGEYGYTF
>TRBV12-3/TRBV12-4|few|TRBD1|TRBJ2-7
TGTGCCAGCAGTTTAAATACAGGGGGCTCCTACGAGCAGTACTTC
CASSLNTGGSYEQYF
>TRBV4-2|-|TRBD2|TRBJ2-1
TGTGCCAGCAGCCCCCGCGGGACTAGCGGAGGTTTGCATGAGCAGTTCTTC
CASSPRGTSGGLHEQFF
>TRBV5-1|few|-|TRBJ1-4
TGCGCCAGCAGCCAAACGTTGCAGGGTAATGAAAAACTGTTTTTT
CASSQTLQGNEKLFF
>TRBV28|-|-|TRBJ2-1
TGTGCCAGCAGTTTCCCCGTAGGGGCAGAGGATGAGCAGTTCTTC
CASSFPVGAEDEQFF
>TRBV29-1|-|-|TRBJ2-6
TGCAGCGTTGAGGGGCTGAGCGCTTCCGGGGCCAGCGTCCTGACTTTC
CSVEGLSASGASVLTF
>TRBV11-3|few|-|TRBJ2-1
TGTGCCAGCCATGCAGGGAACAATGAGCAGTTCTTC
CASHAGNNEQFF
>TRBV7-9|-|TRBD2|TRBJ2-5
TGTGCCAGCAGCTCGACTAGCGGGGGGAGCCAAGAGACCCAGTACTTC
CASSSTSGGSQETQYF
>TRBV10-3|few|-|TRBJ2-1
TGTGCCAGGACTGGGACCGACAATGAGCAGTTCTTC
CARTGTDNEQFF
>TRBV27|-|-|TRBJ1-2
TGTGCCAGCAGTTTATTGTCTGATCTAAGCTATGGCTACACCTTC
CASSLLSDLSYGYTF
>TRBV7-2|-|-|TRBJ1-3
TGTGCCAGCAGCTTATGGCGAACAGGGGGAAACACCATATATTTT
CASSLWRTGGNTIYF
>TRBV5-1|-|TRBD1|TRBJ2-7
TGCGCCAGCAGCTTGGACGGGACAGGGGGCGTAGGGCAGTACTTC
CASSLDGTGGVGQYF
>TRBV6-5|-|TRBD1|TRBJ1-1
TGTGCCAGCAGCCGTGGACAGGGTTACACTGAAGCTTTCTTT
CASSRGQGYTEAFF
>TRBV25-1|-|-|TRBJ2-1
TGTGCCAGCAGTGTGACAGGTTCGTTTGTCGAGCAGTTCTTC
CASSVTGSFVEQFF